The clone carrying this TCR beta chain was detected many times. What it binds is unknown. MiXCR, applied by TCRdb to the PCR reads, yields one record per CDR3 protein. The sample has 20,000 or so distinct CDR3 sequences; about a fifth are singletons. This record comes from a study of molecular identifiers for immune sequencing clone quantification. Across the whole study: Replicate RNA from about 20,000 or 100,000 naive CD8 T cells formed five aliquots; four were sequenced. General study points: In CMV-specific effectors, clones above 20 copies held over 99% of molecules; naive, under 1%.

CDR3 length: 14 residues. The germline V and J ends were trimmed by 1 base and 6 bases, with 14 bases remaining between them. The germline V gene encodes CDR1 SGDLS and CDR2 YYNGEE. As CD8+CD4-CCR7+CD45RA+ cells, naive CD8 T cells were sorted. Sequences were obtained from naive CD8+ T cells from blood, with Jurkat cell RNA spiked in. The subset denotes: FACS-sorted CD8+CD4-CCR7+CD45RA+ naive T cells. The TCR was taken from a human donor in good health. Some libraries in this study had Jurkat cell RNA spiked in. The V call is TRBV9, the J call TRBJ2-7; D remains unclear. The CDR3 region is CASSVSTPTFEQYF. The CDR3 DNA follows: TGTGCCAGCAGCGTAAGCACCCCAACGTTCGAGCAGTACTTC.